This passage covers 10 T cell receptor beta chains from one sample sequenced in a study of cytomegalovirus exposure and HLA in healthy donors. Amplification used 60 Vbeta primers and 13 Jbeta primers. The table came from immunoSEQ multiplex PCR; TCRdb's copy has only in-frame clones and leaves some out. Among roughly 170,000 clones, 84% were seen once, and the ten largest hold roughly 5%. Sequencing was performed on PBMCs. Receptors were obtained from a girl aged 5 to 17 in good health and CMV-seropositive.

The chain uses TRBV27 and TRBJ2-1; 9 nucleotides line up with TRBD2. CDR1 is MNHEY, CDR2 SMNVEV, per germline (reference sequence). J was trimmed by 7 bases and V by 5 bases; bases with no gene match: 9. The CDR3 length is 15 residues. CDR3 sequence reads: CASSPDTSGLNEQFF. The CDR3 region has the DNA TGTGCCAGCAGTCCCGACACTAGCGGGCTGAATGAGCAGTTCTTC.

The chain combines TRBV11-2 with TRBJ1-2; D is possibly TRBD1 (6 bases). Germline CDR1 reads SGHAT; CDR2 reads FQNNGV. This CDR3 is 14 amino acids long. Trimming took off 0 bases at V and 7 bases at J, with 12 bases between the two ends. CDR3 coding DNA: TGTGCCAGCAGCTTAGACCTGGGGGCGAGTGGCTACACCTTC. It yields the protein CASSLDLGASGYTF. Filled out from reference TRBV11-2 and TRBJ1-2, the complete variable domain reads EAGVAQSPRYKIIEKRQSVAFWCNPISGHATLYWYQQILGQGPKLLIQFQNNGVVDDSQLPKDRFSAERLKGVDSTLKIQPAKLEDSAVYLCASSLDLGASGYTFGSGTRLTVV.

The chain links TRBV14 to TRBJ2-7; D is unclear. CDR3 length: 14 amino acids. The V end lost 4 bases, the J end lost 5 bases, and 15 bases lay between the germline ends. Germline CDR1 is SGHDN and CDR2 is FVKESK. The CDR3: CASSLGGAANEQYF. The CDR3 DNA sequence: TGTGCCAGCAGCCTCGGCGGAGCTGCAAACGAGCAGTACTTC.

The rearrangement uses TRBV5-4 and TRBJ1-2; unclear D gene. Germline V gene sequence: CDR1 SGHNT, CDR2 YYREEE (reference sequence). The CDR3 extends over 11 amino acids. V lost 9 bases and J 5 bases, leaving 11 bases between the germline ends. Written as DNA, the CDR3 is TGTGCCACCGCTTGGCTTTATGGCTACACCTTC. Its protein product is CATAWLYGYTF.

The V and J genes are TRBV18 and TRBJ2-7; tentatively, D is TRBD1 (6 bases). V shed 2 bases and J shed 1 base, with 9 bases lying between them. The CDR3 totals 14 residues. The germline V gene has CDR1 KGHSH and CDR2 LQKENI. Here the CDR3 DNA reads TGTGCCAGCTCACCAGGGACACAGTCCTACGAGCAGTACTTC. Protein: CASSPGTQSYEQYF. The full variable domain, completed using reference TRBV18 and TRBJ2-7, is NAGVMQNPRHLVRRRGQEARLRCSPMKGHSHVYWYRQLPEEGLKFMVYLQKENIIDESGMPKERFSAEFPKEGPSILRIQQVVRGDSAAYFCASSPGTQSYEQYFGPGTRLTVT.

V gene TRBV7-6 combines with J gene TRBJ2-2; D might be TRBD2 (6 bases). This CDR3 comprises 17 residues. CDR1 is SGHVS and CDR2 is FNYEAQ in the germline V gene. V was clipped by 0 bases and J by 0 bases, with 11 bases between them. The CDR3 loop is CASSLAPRGANTGELFF. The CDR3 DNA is TGTGCCAGCAGCTTAGCCCCGCGGGGAGCGAACACCGGGGAGCTGTTTTTT.

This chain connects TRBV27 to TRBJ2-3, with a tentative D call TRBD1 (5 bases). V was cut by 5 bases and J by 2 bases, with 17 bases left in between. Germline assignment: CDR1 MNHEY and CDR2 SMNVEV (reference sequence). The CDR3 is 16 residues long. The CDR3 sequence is CASSGSGPLITDTQYF. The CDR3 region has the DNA TGTGCCAGCAGTGGGTCAGGGCCACTCATCACAGATACGCAGTATTTT.

This CDR3 is CASSKGPTFNRRSYGYTF. The CDR3 coding sequence is TGTGCCAGCAGCAAGGGGCCGACCTTCAACAGGCGTTCCTATGGCTACACCTTC. This chain joins TRBV21-1 and TRBJ1-2; the table's TRBD1 call for D was not verified on the DNA. TRBV21-1 is a listed pseudogene. This CDR3 is 18 amino acids long.

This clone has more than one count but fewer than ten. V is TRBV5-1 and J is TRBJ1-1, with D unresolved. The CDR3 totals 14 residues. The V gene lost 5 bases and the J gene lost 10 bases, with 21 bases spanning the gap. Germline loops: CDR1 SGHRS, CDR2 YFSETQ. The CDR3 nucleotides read TGCGCCAGCAGTCCCCGCGGGCCTTTTTTCGGAGCTTTCTTT. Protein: CASSPRGPFFGAFF.

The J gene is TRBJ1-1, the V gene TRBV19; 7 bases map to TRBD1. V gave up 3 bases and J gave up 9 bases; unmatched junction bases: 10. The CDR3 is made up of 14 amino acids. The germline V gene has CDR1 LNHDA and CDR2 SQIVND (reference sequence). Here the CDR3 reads CASSIRGTAAQAFF. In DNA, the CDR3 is TGTGCCAGTAGTATTCGCGGGACAGCAGCCCAAGCTTTCTTT.